Below are 32 T cell receptor beta chains sequenced from a single sample in a study of blood T cell repertoires in COVID-19. Libraries were prepared by immunoSEQ multiplex PCR; TCRdb keeps only in-frame clonotypes and omits some of them. This sample has 200,000 to 250,000 clones, with 70% to 90% found just once. The sequenced sample was PBMCs or T cells enriched from blood (not recorded which). Every receptor here comes from a man aged 30 to 45 who had recovered from COVID-19.

The chain couples TRBV7-2 to TRBJ2-5; 10 nucleotides agree with TRBD1. The ends lost 6 bases at V and 6 bases at J; junction bases unmatched: 7. Germline V gene lookup returns CDR1 SGHTA and CDR2 FQGNSA. The CDR3 is made up of 14 amino acids. Here the CDR3 reads CASRKTGGGQTQYF. The CDR3 DNA reads as TGTGCCAGCAGGAAGACAGGGGGCGGGCAGACCCAGTACTTC.

The V call is TRBV18, the J call TRBJ1-4; tentatively, D is TRBD1 (6 bases). The CDR3 extends over 14 amino acids. CDR1 is KGHSH and CDR2 is LQKENI in the germline V gene. Trimming took 2 bases from V and 5 from J, leaving 9 bases between them. The CDR3, as DNA: TGTGCCAGCTCACCAGGGGGCGGGAATGAAAAACTGTTTTTT. Translating it yields CASSPGGGNEKLFF.

The genes are TRBV7-2 and TRBJ2-5, with D possibly being TRBD2 (6 bases). Deletions cut 1 base from V and 4 bases from J, with 13 bases between. This CDR3 spans 15 amino acids. Germline V gene data show CDR1 as SGHTA and CDR2 as FQGNSA. The CDR3 spells CASSLGGGPPETQYF. The CDR3 DNA sequence: TGTGCCAGCAGCTTAGGTGGAGGGCCCCCAGAGACCCAGTACTTC. Complete variable domain (other parts from reference TRBV7-2 and TRBJ2-5): GAGVSQSPSNKVTEKGKDVELRCDPISGHTALYWYRQSLGQGLEFLIYFQGNSAPDKSGLPSDRFSAERTGGSVSTLTIQRTQQEDSAVYLCASSLGGGPPETQYFGPGTRLLVL.

The V call is TRBV14, the J call TRBJ2-7, with 9 bases that match TRBD2. Trimming took 2 bases from V and 1 from J; bases not matched to a gene: 0. Germline V CDR1 and CDR2: SGHDN, FVKESK. The CDR3 is 14 residues long. CDR3 protein: CASSQLAGSYEQYF. CDR3 sequence (DNA): TGTGCCAGCAGCCAACTAGCGGGGTCCTACGAGCAGTACTTC.

The chain joins TRBV6-2 or TRBV6-3 to TRBJ1-2, with 9 bases matching TRBD1. After removal of 2 bases from V and 2 bases from J, the junction contained 9 bases not matched to a gene. CDR1 MNHEY and CDR2 SVGEGT come from the germline V gene. The CDR3 sequence is 17 residues long. The CDR3 here is CASSYQKSGQGNYGYTF. The CDR3, as DNA: TGTGCCAGCAGTTACCAGAAGTCGGGACAGGGCAACTATGGCTACACCTTC.

This chain connects TRBV5-1 to TRBJ1-1; D not resolved. The V gene lost 1 base and the J gene lost 1 base, with 5 bases spanning the gap. The germline gives CDR1 SGHRS, CDR2 YFSETQ. The CDR3 is 13 residues long. The CDR3, as DNA: TGCGCCAGCAGCTTGCTCGGGAACACTGAAGCTTTCTTT. Its translation is CASSLLGNTEAFF.

The chain couples TRBV30 to TRBJ2-2, with TRBD2 identical over 12 bases. Per the germline V gene, CDR1 is GTSNPN and CDR2 is SVGIG (reference sequence). The CDR3 runs to 14 residues. The V and J ends lost 5 bases and 5 bases, in that order; junction bases with no gene match: 3. DNA of the CDR3: TGTGCCTGGCGGACTAGCGGGACTACCGGGGAGCTGTTTTTT. Translation gives CAWRTSGTTGELFF.

The V gene is TRBV5-1, the J gene TRBJ2-3; 8 nucleotides align to TRBD2. J was trimmed by 3 bases and V by 0 bases; bases with no gene match: 6. Germline V gene sequence: CDR1 SGHRS, CDR2 YFSETQ. The CDR3 loop spans 16 amino acids. CDR3 sequence: CASSLVPAGETDTQYF. CDR3 nucleotides: TGCGCCAGCAGCTTGGTCCCAGCGGGAGAGACAGATACGCAGTATTTT.

The rearrangement links TRBV6-5 to TRBJ1-1; 11 bases are shared with TRBD1. The CDR3 is 16 amino acids. Unmatched junction bases numbered 5, after V lost 0 bases and J lost 5 bases. Germline V gene lookup returns CDR1 MNHEY and CDR2 SVGAGI. The CDR3 protein is CASSYSPGTGGTEAFF. CDR3 bases: TGTGCCAGCAGTTACTCGCCCGGGACAGGGGGGACTGAAGCTTTCTTT.

The CDR3 DNA is TGTGCCAGCAGCTCGAACAGGGGGCGAACCTACAATGAGCAGTTCTTC. Amino acid sequence: CASSSNRGRTYNEQFF. This chain connects TRBV7-9 to TRBJ2-1, with TRBD1 identical over 9 bases. CDR1 SEHNR and CDR2 FQNEAQ come from the germline V gene (reference sequence). The CDR3 runs 16 residues. The junction had 6 bases not matched to a gene; V was cut back by 4 bases and J by 2 bases.

The chain is built from TRBV6-5 and TRBJ2-7; TRBD1 aligns across 11 bases. CDR1 and CDR2 (germline): MNHEY, SVGAGI. After removal of 6 bases from V and 6 bases from J, the junction contained 7 bases not matched to a gene. The CDR3 has 14 residues. The CDR3 protein is CASRPGTGGREQYF. The CDR3, as DNA: TGTGCCAGCAGACCCGGGACAGGGGGTCGCGAGCAGTACTTC.

This rearrangement joins TRBV18 to TRBJ2-3, with D possibly being TRBD1 (5 bases). The CDR3 consists of 12 residues. V gave up 4 bases and J gave up 5 bases, with 7 bases separating them. Germline CDR1 is KGHSH and CDR2 is LQKENI. The CDR3: CASSQGLDTQYF. DNA of the CDR3: TGTGCCAGCTCACAGGGGTTAGATACGCAGTATTTT.

The chain recombines TRBV30 with TRBJ1-4; D not certain. The CDR3 extends over 13 amino acids. Trimming shortened V by 8 bases and J by 7 bases, and 17 bases separated the two germline ends. The germline gives CDR1 GTSNPN, CDR2 SVGIG (reference sequence). CDR3 in DNA: TGTGCCCTTCGGGAATTCGGTGGTGAAAAACTGTTTTTT. Protein product: CALREFGGEKLFF.

This chain joins TRBV7-9 and TRBJ1-3, with D unclear. V lost 1 base to trimming and J lost 9 bases, with 7 bases between them. CDR1 and CDR2 from the germline V gene are SEHNR and FQNEAQ (reference sequence). The CDR3 is 12 amino acids. CDR3 amino acids: CASSLELATIYF. CDR3 coding DNA: TGTGCCAGCAGCTTAGAGCTAGCCACCATATATTTT.

The gene calls are TRBV6-5 and TRBJ2-1; D remains ambiguous. Trimming removed 6 bases from V and 4 bases from J, with 10 bases in between. The CDR3 runs 13 residues. The germline gives CDR1 MNHEY, CDR2 SVGAGI. The CDR3 sequence: CASRLASYNEQFF. DNA of the CDR3: TGTGCCAGCAGACTCGCAAGTTACAATGAGCAGTTCTTC.

The chain links TRBV5-5 to TRBJ2-6; TRBD1 matches at 9 bases. J was trimmed by 3 bases and V by 4 bases; bases with no gene match: 5. CDR3 length: 16 amino acids. Per germline, CDR1 SGHKS and CDR2 YYEKEE (reference sequence). CDR3: CASSGTGFSGANVLTF. CDR3 nucleotide sequence: TGTGCCAGCAGCGGGACAGGGTTCAGTGGGGCCAACGTCCTGACTTTC. Variable domain in full (rest from reference TRBV5-5 and TRBJ2-6): DAGVTQSPTHLIKTRGQQVTLRCSPISGHKSVSWYQQVLGQGPQFIFQYYEKEERGRGNFPDRFSARQFPNYSSELNVNALLLGDSALYLCASSGTGFSGANVLTFGAGSRLTVL.

The genes are TRBV4-2 and TRBJ2-6; no definite D call. The V gene's germline CDR1 is LGHNA and CDR2 YNFKEQ. The CDR3 has 18 amino acids. Trimming removed 4 bases from V and 2 bases from J, with 18 bases in between. This CDR3 reads CASSRREALSAGANVLTF. As DNA, the CDR3 is TGTGCCAGCAGCCGCCGCGAGGCCTTAAGTGCTGGGGCCAACGTCCTGACTTTC.

The V gene is TRBV30, the J gene TRBJ2-5, with no clear D. The CDR3 is 11 amino acids. Germline-derived CDR1 and CDR2 are GTSNPN and SVGIG (reference sequence). The germline V and J ends were trimmed by 6 bases and 5 bases, with 10 bases remaining between them. CDR3 sequence: CACGPLETQYF. The CDR3 DNA sequence: TGTGCCTGCGGACCTCTGGAGACCCAGTACTTC.

This chain uses TRBV2 with TRBJ2-5; a possible D gene is TRBD1 (6 bases). The CDR3 is made up of 16 amino acids. In germline, CDR1 is SNHLY, CDR2 FYNNEI. The germline V and J ends were trimmed by 0 bases and 5 bases, with 16 bases remaining between them. The CDR3 DNA reads TGTGCCAGCAGTGAAGCGCTTGCGGACAGAGGGGAGACCCAGTACTTC. This encodes CASSEALADRGETQYF.

This chain uses TRBV28 with TRBJ1-1; D unresolved. In germline, CDR1 is MDHEN, CDR2 SYDVKM. The CDR3 totals 13 residues. Trimming took off 4 bases at V and 1 base at J, with 7 bases between the two ends. CDR3 bases: TGTGCCAGCAGTTCTCCTACGAACACTGAAGCTTTCTTT. Encoded protein: CASSSPTNTEAFF.

The V gene is TRBV3-1 (or the pseudogene TRBV3-2), the J gene TRBJ1-4, with D unresolved. V lost 2 bases, J lost 5 bases, and 15 bases lay in between. The length of the CDR3 is 16 residues. The germline V gene encodes CDR1 LGHDT and CDR2 YNNKEL (reference sequence). This CDR3 reads CASSQRSGGRNEKLFF. In DNA form, the CDR3 reads TGTGCCAGCAGCCAACGGTCTGGAGGCCGAAATGAAAAACTGTTTTTT.

The genes are TRBV11-2 and TRBJ1-2; perhaps TRBD1 as D (6 bases). Trimming removed 0 bases at V and 8 bases at J, with 16 bases between. This CDR3 is 15 amino acids long. Germline CDR1 reads SGHAT; CDR2 reads FQNNGV. The CDR3 spells CASSLEVHRVIGYTF. The CDR3 coding sequence is TGTGCCAGCAGCTTAGAGGTTCACAGGGTTATCGGCTACACCTTC.

The V call is TRBV5-4, the J call TRBJ2-3, with TRBD2 identical over 8 bases. From germline, CDR1 is SGHNT and CDR2 YYREEE (reference sequence). The CDR3 consists of 14 residues. The trim removed 4 bases at V and 2 bases at J, leaving 3 bases unmatched. CDR3 DNA sequence: TGTGCCAGCAGCCCTAGCGGGTACACAGATACGCAGTATTTT. It codes for CASSPSGYTDTQYF. Based on the CDR3 plus reference TRBV5-4 and TRBJ2-3, the full variable domain is ETGVTQSPTHLIKTRGQQVTLRCSSQSGHNTVSWYQQALGQGPQFIFQYYREEENGRGNFPPRFSGLQFPNYSSELNVNALELDDSALYLCASSPSGYTDTQYFGPGTRLTVL.

The chain's CDR3 is CASSLARGLGQPQHF. For the CDR3, the DNA is TGTGCCAGCAGCTTAGCGCGGGGTTTGGGTCAGCCCCAGCATTTT. The chain is built from TRBV7-2 and TRBJ1-5; D is ambiguous. Per the germline V gene, CDR1 is SGHTA and CDR2 is FQGNSA. With 0 bases removed from V and 6 bases from J, the gap between germline ends came to 12 bases. This CDR3 is built from 15 residues.

The rearrangement uses TRBV19 and TRBJ1-2, with 10 nucleotides matching TRBD1. Germline trimming cut 6 bases from V and 7 bases from J; bases unmatched to any gene: 8. CDR3 length: 14 residues. Germline values: CDR1 LNHDA, CDR2 SQIVND (reference sequence). The CDR3 region has the DNA TGTGCCAGTAGCGGACAGGGGGGATCTCGTGGCTACACCTTC. It codes for CASSGQGGSRGYTF.

This chain connects TRBV5-1 to TRBJ2-7, with D possibly being TRBD2 (5 bases). The CDR3 spans 15 residues. CDR1 is SGHRS and CDR2 is YFSETQ in the germline V gene. V was trimmed by 4 bases and J by 0 bases, leaving 14 bases between them. CDR3 residues: CASSPDGGGSYEQYF. The CDR3 nucleotides read TGCGCCAGCAGCCCGGACGGAGGAGGCTCCTACGAGCAGTACTTC. The full variable domain, rest sourced from reference TRBV5-1 and TRBJ2-7, is KAGVTQTPRYLIKTRGQQVTLSCSPISGHRSVSWYQQTPGQGLQFLFEYFSETQRNKGNFPGRFSGRQFSNSRSEMNVSTLELGDSALYLCASSPDGGGSYEQYFGPGTRLTVT.

This clone was detected once. The chain uses TRBV5-8 and TRBJ2-6; TRBD1 is a possible D gene (5 bases). In germline, CDR1 is SGHTS, CDR2 YDEGEE. The CDR3 length is 17 residues. V dropped 1 base and J dropped 0 bases, with 11 bases sitting between them. For the CDR3, the DNA is TGTGCCAGCAGCTTGAGACAGATTAGCTCTGGGGCCAACGTCCTGACTTTC. This encodes CASSLRQISSGANVLTF.

This CDR3 reads CASSYSTSGYNEQFF. In DNA form, the CDR3 reads TGTGCCAGCAGTTACTCGACTAGCGGCTACAATGAGCAGTTCTTC. The gene calls are TRBV6-5 and TRBJ2-1, with 9 bases matching TRBD2. Germline V gene data show CDR1 as MNHEY and CDR2 as SVGAGI. Germline trimming cut 0 bases from V and 3 bases from J; bases unmatched to any gene: 0. The CDR3 has 15 residues.

The chain links TRBV15 to TRBJ2-7, with 10 nucleotides matching TRBD1. Trimming at V came to 1 base and at J to 3 bases, leaving 0 bases not matched to a gene. CDR3 length: 14 amino acids. Germline values: CDR1 LNHNV, CDR2 YYDKDF (reference sequence). CDR3 bases: TGTGCCACCAGCAGAGGGACAGGGGGCTACGAGCAGTACTTC. Translating gives CATSRGTGGYEQYF.

The chain employs TRBV19 and TRBJ1-2; possible D gene TRBD1, 5 bases. Trimming stripped 5 bases from V and 2 bases from J, with 6 bases between. The CDR3 totals 12 residues. Germline-derived CDR1 and CDR2 are LNHDA and SQIVND (reference sequence). The DNA of the CDR3 is TGTGCCAGTAGTTACAGGAACTATGGCTACACCTTC. As protein: CASSYRNYGYTF.

V is TRBV12-5 and J is TRBJ2-3; 7 bases align to TRBD2. The V and J ends lost 4 bases and 6 bases, in that order; junction bases with no gene match: 4. Germline V gene data show CDR1 as LGHNT and CDR2 as FRNRAP. The CDR3 is 13 amino acids. Here the CDR3 reads CASGWGGIDTQYF. In nucleotides, the CDR3 is TGTGCTAGTGGTTGGGGGGGGATCGATACGCAGTATTTT. Supplemented by reference TRBV12-5 and TRBJ2-3, the full variable domain reads DARVTQTPRHKVTEMGQEVTMRCQPILGHNTVFWYRQTMMQGLELLAYFRNRAPLDDSGMPKDRFSAEMPDATLATLKIQPSEPRDSAVYFCASGWGGIDTQYFGPGTRLTVL.

This clone has just one count. The chain is built from TRBV3-1 (or the pseudogene TRBV3-2) and TRBJ2-3; 8 positions agree with TRBD2. CDR3 length: 18 amino acids. CDR1 and CDR2 (germline): LGHDT, YNNKEL (reference sequence). V dropped 2 bases and J dropped 2; count of bases not matched to a gene: 12. In DNA form, the CDR3 reads TGTGCCAGCAGCCAAACCACACGGGGGGGCCTCCACACAGATACGCAGTATTTT. Protein product: CASSQTTRGGLHTDTQYF.